What follows is one T cell receptor beta chain and its context. This clonotype has at least ten counts. Its binding antigen is unknown. Base qualities are not at hand, and no much larger clone is one base apart. To synthesize cDNA, template-switch 5'RACE was performed with a primer carrying a 10-nucleotide random unique molecular identifier so that each TCR transcript was tagged. Every sequencing run covered 15-18 subjects and yielded more than 160 million TCR-beta sequences. The RNeasy kit was used for extraction of total RNA. The KAPA Real-time Library Amplification kit was used to amplify TCR-beta VDJ regions with primers for the TCR constant region and the 5'RACE anchor. A first PCR added sample indexes and Illumina adaptors, after which a second PCR increased the library yield. The roughly 650 bp TCR product was size-selected on a 2% E-gel SizeSelection system after Ampure bead purification. Before pooling, library quality was assessed on a Bioanalyzer, concentration was determined with Qubit, and library quantification was performed with the Kapa Library Quantification kit. Libraries were sequenced paired-end 2 x 150 bp on an Illumina HiSeq 2500. To increase sequence diversity, roughly 25-31% phiX was spiked into each library pool. As for the authors' bioinformatics: The UMI-based MiGEC pipeline processed quality-filtered reads and removed over 75% of raw TCR sequences during error correction. VDJ genes were aligned to IMGT germline references, and clonotypes were defined by unique CDR3 amino acid sequence plus V-J genes. Clonal expansion, Shannon diversity and CDR3 relatedness were evaluated with VDJtools (CalcPairwiseDistances, ClusterSamples), while phylogenetic trees were built in CLCbio workbench. Clones with at least 8 unique UMIs were defined as expanded, with this threshold being based on coefficient-of-variation modelling across technical triplicates. TCRdb took the public reads, trimmed them with fastp at Q25, ran MiXCR for clone calling and kept in-frame beta chains. Records with the same CDR3 protein are collapsed into one entry carrying the most frequent genes and DNA. These V and J calls originate from TCRdb's pipeline instead of the authors' own analysis. This sample has about 70,000 distinct CDR3 sequences in its table, and approximately 5% of those were observed once. In total, the top ten clones hold roughly 2.4% of the sample.

The sample comes from a study of neurological immune-mediated disorders (dated by TCRdb to between 2018 and 2021). Turning to the overall study: Of the roughly 34 multiple sclerosis patients, some 31 had relapsing-remitting MS and 3 had secondary progressive MS. The study compared peripheral blood TCR-beta repertoires of HTLV-I-associated myelopathy (HAM/TSP) patients, multiple sclerosis patients and healthy controls using UMI-based sequencing. The 106 TCR-beta libraries included longitudinal samples, technical triplicates and paired sorted CD4+ and CD8+ T-cell subsets alongside PBMC samples. Of the roughly 68 subjects in the cohort, some 15 were HAM/TSP patients, 34 were multiple sclerosis patients, and approximately 20 were healthy controls.

Points the paper makes about the study in general: In phylogenetic analysis, the repertoires of 18 of 34 MS patients grouped into a cluster of related CDR3 sequences, which suggests a possible signature at the repertoire level. TCR clonal expansion was highest in HAM/TSP patients and lowest in MS patients, with MS patients falling below even healthy controls. No identical CDR3 amino acid sequences were shared among expanded clones across subjects, suggesting private TCR-beta repertoires in all groups. The MS cluster showed no association with clinical or MRI features, and the authors stated that larger cohorts are needed.

Unsorted PBMC libraries were generated from 2 million PBMCs stored in RNAlater at -80 °C until RNA extraction. The multiple sclerosis patients were enrolled in a US clinical protocol that evaluated disease progression with magnetic resonance imaging. Peripheral blood underwent Ficoll-Hypaque density gradient centrifugation to isolate PBMCs, which were then cryopreserved in liquid nitrogen. The CDR3, from cysteine to phenylalanine, totals 14 residues. CDR3 DNA is the only sequence kept; it has 42 bases, read in frame from the first base. The junction shows trimming of 0 bases on V and 3 bases on J, plus 10 bases between the germline ends. The germline V gene specifies SGHRS as CDR1 and YFSETQ as CDR2.

The chain is made from TRBV5-1 and TRBJ2-7; the D gene remains uncertain. This receptor was taken from a woman in her sixties or seventies with multiple sclerosis. The sequenced material came from PBMCs. The CDR3 region reads CASSLALTYYEQYF. Here is the DNA: TGCGCCAGCAGCTTGGCCCTAACTTACTACGAGCAGTACTTC.